This T cell receptor (beta chain) is from a study of shared clonotypes between healthy human individuals. V dropped 0 bases and J dropped 5; count of bases not matched to a gene: 9. The germline V gene has CDR1 SGDLS and CDR2 YYNGEE. The CDR3 is 17 residues long. Method: immunoSEQ multiplex PCR; TCRdb's copy keeps in-frame clones and lacks some. The table lists about 2.4 million clones, 80% to 95% of them singletons. Every one of the donors was a Caucasian adult that lived in Nashville, Tennessee. This TCR was recovered from a man between 18 and 29 years old in good health. Some clones in this sample may be carry-over from other donors' samples. This chain joins TRBV9 and TRBJ2-3, with TRBD2 matching 10 bases. The sample taken for sequencing was naive CD4+ T cells from PBMCs. Regarding subset: CD45RA+ positively selected. Written as DNA, the CDR3 is TGTGCCAGCAGCGTAGATCCGGCTAGCGGGAGTCGAGATACGCAGTATTTT. Protein product: CASSVDPASGSRDTQYF. The full variable domain, rest sourced from reference TRBV9 and TRBJ2-3, is DSGVTQTPKHLITATGQRVTLRCSPRSGDLSVYWYQQSLDQGLQFLIQYYNGEERAKGNILERFSAQQFPDLHSELNLSSLELGDSALYFCASSVDPASGSRDTQYFGPGTRLTVL.